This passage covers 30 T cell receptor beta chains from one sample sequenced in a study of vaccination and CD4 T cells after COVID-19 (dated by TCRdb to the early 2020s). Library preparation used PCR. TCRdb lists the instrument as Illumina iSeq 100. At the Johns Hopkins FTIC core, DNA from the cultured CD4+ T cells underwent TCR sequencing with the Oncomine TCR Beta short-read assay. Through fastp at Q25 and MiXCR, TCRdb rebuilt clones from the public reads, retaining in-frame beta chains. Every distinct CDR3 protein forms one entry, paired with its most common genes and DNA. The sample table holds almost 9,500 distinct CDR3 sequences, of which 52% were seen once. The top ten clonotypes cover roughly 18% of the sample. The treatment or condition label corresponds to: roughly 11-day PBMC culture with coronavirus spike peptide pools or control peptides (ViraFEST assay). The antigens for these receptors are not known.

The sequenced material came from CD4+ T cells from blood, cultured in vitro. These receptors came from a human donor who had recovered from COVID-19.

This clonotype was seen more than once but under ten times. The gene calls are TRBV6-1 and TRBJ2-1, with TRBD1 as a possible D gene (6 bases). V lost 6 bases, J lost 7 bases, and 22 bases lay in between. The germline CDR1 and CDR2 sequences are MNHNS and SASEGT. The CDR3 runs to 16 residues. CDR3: CASSPDGQGNRNEQFF. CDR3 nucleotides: TGTGCCAGCAGCCCCGACGGGCAGGGGAATCGGAATGAGCAGTTCTTC.

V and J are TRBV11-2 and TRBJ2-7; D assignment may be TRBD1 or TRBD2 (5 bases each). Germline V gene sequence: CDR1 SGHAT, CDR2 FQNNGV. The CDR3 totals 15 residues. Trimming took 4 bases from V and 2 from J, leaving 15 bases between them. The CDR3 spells CASSSLRDRPYEQYF. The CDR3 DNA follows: TGTGCCAGCAGCTCCCTCCGGGACCGTCCCTACGAGCAGTACTTC.

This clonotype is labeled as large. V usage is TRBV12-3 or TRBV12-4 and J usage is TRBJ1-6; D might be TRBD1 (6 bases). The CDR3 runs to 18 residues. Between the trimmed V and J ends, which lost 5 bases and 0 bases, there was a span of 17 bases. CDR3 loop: CASSRTGIGSSYNSPLHF. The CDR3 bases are TGTGCCAGCAGTCGTACAGGGATAGGCTCCTCCTATAATTCACCCCTCCACTTT.

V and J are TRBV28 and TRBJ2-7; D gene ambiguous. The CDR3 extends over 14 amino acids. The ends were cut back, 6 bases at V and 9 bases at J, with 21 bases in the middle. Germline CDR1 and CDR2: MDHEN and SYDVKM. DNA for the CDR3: TGTGCCAGCAGGTTGGGTAGTTTCAGGTCGGGGCAGTACTTC. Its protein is CASRLGSFRSGQYF.

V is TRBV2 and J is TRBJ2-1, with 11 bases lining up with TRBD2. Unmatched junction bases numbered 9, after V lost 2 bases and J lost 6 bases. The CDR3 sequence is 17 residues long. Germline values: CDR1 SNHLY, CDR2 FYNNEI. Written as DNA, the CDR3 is TGTGCCAGCAGTGAACCGGGACTAGCGGTCCGTATCAATGAGCAGTTCTTC. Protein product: CASSEPGLAVRINEQFF.

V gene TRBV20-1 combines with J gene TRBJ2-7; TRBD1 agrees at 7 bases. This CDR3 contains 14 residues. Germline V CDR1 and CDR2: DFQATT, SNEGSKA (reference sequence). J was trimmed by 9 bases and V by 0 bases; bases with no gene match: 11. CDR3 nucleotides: TGCAGTGCTAGAGATTCGCGAGGGGGCCTCGGGCAGTACTTC. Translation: CSARDSRGGLGQYF.

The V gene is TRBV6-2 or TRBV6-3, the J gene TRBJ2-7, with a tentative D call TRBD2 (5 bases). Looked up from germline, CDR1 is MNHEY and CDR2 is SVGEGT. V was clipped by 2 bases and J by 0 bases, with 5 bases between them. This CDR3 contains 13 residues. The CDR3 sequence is CASSYSGSYEQYF. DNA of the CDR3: TGTGCCAGCAGTTACAGCGGCTCCTACGAGCAGTACTTC.

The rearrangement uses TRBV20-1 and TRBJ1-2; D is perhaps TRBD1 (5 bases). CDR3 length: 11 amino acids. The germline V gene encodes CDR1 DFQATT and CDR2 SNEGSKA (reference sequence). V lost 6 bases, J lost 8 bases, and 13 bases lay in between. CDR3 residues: CSAGTTDGYTF. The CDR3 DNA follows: TGCAGTGCCGGGACCACGGACGGCTACACCTTC.

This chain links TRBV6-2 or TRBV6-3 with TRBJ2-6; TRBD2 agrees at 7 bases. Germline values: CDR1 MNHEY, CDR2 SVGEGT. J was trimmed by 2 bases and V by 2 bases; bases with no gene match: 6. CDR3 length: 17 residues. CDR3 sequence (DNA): TGTGCCAGCAGTTACGGGACGGGAGGACCTGGGGCCAACGTCCTGACTTTC. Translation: CASSYGTGGPGANVLTF.

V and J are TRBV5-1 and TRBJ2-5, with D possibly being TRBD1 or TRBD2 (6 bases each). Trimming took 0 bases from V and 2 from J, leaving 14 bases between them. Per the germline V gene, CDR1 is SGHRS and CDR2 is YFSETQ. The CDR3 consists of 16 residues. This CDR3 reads CASSLGGANTQETQYF. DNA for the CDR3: TGCGCCAGCAGCTTGGGGGGGGCAAACACACAAGAGACCCAGTACTTC. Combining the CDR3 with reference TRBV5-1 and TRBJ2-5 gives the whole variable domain KAGVTQTPRYLIKTRGQQVTLSCSPISGHRSVSWYQQTPGQGLQFLFEYFSETQRNKGNFPGRFSGRQFSNSRSEMNVSTLELGDSALYLCASSLGGANTQETQYFGPGTRLLVL.

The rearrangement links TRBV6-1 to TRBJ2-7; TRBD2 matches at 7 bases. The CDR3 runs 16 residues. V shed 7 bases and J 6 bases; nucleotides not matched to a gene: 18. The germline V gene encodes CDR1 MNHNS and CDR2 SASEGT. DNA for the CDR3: TGTGCCAGCACCCTAAACCTGGTAAAAGGGGAGGGCGAGCAGTACTTC. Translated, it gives CASTLNLVKGEGEQYF.

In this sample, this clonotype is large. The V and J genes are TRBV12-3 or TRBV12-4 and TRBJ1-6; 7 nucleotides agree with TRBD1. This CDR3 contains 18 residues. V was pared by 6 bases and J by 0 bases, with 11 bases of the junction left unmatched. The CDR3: CASSRTGVKSSYNSPLHF. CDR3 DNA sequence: TGTGCCAGCAGCCGGACAGGCGTGAAAAGCTCCTATAATTCACCCCTCCACTTT.

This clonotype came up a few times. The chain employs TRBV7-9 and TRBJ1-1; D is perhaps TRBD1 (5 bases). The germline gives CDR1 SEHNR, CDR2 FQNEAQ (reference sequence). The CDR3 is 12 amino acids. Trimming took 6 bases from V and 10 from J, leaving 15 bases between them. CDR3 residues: CASSPTGTTAFF. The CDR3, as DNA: TGTGCCAGCAGTCCCACCGGGACTACAGCTTTCTTT. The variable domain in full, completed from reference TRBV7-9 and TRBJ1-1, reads DTGVSQNPRHKITKRGQNVTFRCDPISEHNRLYWYRQTLGQGPEFLTYFQNEAQLEKSRLLSDRFSAERPKGSFSTLEIQRTEQGDSAMYLCASSPTGTTAFFGQGTRLTVV.

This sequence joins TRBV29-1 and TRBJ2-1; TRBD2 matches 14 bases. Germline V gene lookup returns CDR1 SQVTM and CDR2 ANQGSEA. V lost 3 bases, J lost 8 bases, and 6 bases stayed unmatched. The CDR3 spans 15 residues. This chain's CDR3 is CSVDGTSGRQYEQFF. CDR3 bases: TGCAGCGTTGATGGGACTAGCGGGAGACAGTATGAGCAGTTCTTC.

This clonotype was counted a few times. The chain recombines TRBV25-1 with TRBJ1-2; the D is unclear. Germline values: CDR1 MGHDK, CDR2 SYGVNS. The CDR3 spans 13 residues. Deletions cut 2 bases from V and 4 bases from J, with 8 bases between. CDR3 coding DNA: TGTGCCAGCAGTGAAGATCCCCTCTATGGCTACACCTTC. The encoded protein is CASSEDPLYGYTF.

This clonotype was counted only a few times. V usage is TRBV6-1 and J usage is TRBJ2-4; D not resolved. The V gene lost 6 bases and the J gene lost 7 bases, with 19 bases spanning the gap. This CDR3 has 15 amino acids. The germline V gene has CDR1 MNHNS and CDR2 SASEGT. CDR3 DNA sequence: TGTGCCAGCAGCCTCGGCGGATCGATGGGTAACATTCAGTACTTC. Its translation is CASSLGGSMGNIQYF.

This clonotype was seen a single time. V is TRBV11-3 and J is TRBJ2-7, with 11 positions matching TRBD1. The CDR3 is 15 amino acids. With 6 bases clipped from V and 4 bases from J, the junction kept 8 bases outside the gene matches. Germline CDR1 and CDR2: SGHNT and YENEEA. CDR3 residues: CASSQGQGARYEQYF. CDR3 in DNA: TGTGCCAGCAGTCAAGGACAGGGGGCTAGGTACGAGCAGTACTTC.

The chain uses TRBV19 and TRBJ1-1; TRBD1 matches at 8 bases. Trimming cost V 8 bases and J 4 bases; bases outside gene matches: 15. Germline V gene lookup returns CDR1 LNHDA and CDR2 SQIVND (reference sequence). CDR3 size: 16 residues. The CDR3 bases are TGTGCCAGTTGGGACTACGGACAGGGTCCCGCCACTGAAGCTTTCTTT. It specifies CASWDYGQGPATEAFF.

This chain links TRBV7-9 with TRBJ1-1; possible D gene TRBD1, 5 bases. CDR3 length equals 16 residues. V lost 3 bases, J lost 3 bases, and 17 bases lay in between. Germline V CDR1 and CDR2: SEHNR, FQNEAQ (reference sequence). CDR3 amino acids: CASSFLRGRGDTEAFF. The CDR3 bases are TGTGCCAGCAGCTTCCTGCGGGGTAGGGGAGACACTGAAGCTTTCTTT.

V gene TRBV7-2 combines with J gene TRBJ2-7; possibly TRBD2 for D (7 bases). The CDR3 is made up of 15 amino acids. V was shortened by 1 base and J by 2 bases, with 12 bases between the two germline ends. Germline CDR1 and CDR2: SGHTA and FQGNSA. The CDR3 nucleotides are TGTGCCAGCAGCTTAGAGAGGGGGGGCACCTACGAGCAGTACTTC. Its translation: CASSLERGGTYEQYF.

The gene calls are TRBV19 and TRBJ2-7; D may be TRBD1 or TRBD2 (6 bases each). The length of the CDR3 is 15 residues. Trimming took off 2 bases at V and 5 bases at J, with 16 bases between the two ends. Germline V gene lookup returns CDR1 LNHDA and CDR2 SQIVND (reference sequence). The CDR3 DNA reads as TGTGCCAGTAGTATAAGGGGCAGGGGAGGAGACGAGCAGTACTTC. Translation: CASSIRGRGGDEQYF.

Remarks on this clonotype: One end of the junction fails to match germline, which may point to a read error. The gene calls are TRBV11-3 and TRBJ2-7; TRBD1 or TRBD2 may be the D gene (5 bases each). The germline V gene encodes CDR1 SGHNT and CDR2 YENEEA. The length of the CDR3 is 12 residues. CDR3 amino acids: CASSLSVGTAHF. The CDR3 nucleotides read TGTGCCAGCAGCTTGAGTGTCGGGACCGCTCACTTC.

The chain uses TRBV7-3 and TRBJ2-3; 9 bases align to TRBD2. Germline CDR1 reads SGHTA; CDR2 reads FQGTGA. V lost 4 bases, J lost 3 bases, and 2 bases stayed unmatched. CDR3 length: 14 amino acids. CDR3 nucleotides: TGTGCCAGCAGCTCCGCGGGGGGGACAGATACGCAGTATTTT. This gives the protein CASSSAGGTDTQYF. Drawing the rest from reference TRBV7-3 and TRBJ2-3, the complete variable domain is GAGVSQTPSNKVTEKGKYVELRCDPISGHTALYWYRQSLGQGPEFLIYFQGTGAADDSGLPNDRFFAVRPEGSVSTLKIQRTERGDSAVYLCASSSAGGTDTQYFGPGTRLTVL.

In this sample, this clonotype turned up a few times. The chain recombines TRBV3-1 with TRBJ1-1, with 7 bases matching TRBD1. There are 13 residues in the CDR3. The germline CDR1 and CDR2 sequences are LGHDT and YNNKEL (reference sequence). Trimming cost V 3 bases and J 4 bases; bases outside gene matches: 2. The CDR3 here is CASSHAGGTEAFF. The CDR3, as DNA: TGTGCCAGCAGCCATGCAGGGGGCACTGAAGCTTTCTTT.

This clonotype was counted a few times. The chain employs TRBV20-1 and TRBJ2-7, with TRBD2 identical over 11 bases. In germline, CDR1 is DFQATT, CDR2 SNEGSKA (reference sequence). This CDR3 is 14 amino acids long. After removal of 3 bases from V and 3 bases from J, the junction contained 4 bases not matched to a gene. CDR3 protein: CSASDTSGSYEQYF. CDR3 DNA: TGCAGTGCTAGTGACACTAGCGGGAGCTACGAGCAGTACTTC.

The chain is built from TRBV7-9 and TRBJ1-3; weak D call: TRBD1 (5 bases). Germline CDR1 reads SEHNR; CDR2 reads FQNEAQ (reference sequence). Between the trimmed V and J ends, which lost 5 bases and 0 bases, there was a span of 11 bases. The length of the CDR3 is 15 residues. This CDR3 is CASSQGRGSGNTIYF. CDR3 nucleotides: TGTGCCAGCAGCCAGGGACGGGGCTCTGGAAACACCATATATTTT.

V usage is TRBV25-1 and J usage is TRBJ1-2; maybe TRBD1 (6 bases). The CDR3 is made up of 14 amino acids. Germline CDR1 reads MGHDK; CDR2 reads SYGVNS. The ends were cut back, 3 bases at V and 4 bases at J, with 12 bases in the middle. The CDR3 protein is CASSDYRAIYGYTF. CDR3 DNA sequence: TGTGCCAGCAGTGATTACAGGGCGATCTATGGCTACACCTTC.

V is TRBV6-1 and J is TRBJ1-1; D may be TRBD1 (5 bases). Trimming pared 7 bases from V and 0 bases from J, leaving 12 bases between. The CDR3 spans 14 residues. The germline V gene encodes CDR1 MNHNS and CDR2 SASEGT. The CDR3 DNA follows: TGTGCCAGCATGGCCGGGGCCTTGAACACTGAAGCTTTCTTT. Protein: CASMAGALNTEAFF.

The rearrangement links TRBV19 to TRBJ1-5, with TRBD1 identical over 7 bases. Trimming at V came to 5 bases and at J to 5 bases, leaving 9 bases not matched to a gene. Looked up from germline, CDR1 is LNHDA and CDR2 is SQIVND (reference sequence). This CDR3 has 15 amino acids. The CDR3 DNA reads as TGTGCCAGTAGTCAAAACAGGGGCCGTGATCAGCCCCAGCATTTT. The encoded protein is CASSQNRGRDQPQHF.

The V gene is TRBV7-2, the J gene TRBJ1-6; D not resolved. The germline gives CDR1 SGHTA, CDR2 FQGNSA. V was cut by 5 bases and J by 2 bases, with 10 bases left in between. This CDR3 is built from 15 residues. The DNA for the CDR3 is TGTGCCAGCAGCCCTGGGTTAACCTATAATTCACCCCTCCACTTT. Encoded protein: CASSPGLTYNSPLHF.